The 3 T cell receptor beta chains given below trace back to one sample, sequenced in a study of blood T cells in healthy people across ages. Then a second PCR, running roughly 7 to 11 cycles, was carried out with a sample-barcoded 5' primer and a J-beta primer mix. TCRdb passed the 5' RACE reads through MiXCR, listing each CDR3 protein once. The sample consists of roughly 800,000 distinct CDR3 sequences, 20% to 30% of them appearing once. This sample also appeared in a second study, on T cells of mothers and their children.

What was sequenced was blood. The receptors come from a boy under 18 in good health.

This clonotype was counted between two and nine times. The genes are TRBV19 and TRBJ1-2, with no clear D. The V end lost 3 bases, the J end lost 0 bases, and 11 bases lay between the germline ends. Germline assignment: CDR1 LNHDA and CDR2 SQIVND (reference sequence). This CDR3 has 15 amino acids. The CDR3 spells CASSIASPANYGYTF. DNA for the CDR3: TGTGCCAGTAGTATCGCGAGTCCAGCTAACTATGGCTACACCTTC.

CDR3 DNA: TGTGCCATCAGCCCTGGACAGGGTGCCACCGAGCAGTACTTC. Protein: CAISPGQGATEQYF. The chain carries TRBV10-3 and TRBJ2-7; TRBD1 matches 8 bases. Losses at the gene ends were 6 bases for V and 6 bases for J; bases not matched to a gene: 10. Germline V gene sequence: CDR1 ENHRY, CDR2 SYGVKD. The CDR3 has 14 amino acids.

This clonotype was seen ten or more times. A read error may produce the germline difference seen at one junction end. This chain uses TRBV12-3 or TRBV12-4 with TRBJ2-1, with 12 bases matching TRBD2. This CDR3 has 14 amino acids. The CDR3 here is CASSLGLAGNEQFF. The CDR3 bases are TGCGCCAGCAGCTTGGGACTAGCGGGCAATGAGCAGTTCTTC.